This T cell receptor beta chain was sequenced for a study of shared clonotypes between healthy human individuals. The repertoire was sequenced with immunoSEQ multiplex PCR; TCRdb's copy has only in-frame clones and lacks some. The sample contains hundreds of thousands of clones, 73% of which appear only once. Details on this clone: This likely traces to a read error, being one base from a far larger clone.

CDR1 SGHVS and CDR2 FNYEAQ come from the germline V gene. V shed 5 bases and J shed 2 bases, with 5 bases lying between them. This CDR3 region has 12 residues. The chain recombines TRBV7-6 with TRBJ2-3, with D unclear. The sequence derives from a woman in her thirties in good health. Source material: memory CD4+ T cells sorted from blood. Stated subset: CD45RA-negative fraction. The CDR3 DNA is TGTGCCAGCAGCCCCCACACAGATACGCAGTATTTT. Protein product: CASSPHTDTQYF.